These T cell receptor beta chains were read from a single sample in a study of beta chain features in type 1 diabetes. Sequenced by immunoSEQ multiplex PCR; TCRdb stores in-frame clones only, minus some. The table lists a few hundred thousand clones, about 14% of them singletons. Sequencing was done on a sample of naive CD4+ T cells from blood. Receptors were obtained from a young woman in good health. The CDR3 runs from the conserved cysteine through the conserved F or W. Each record gives: D gene, J gene, V gene, clone size, CDR3 protein, CDR3 DNA. D genes are given only for firm matches. Size values are once, few and many counts, or a class for expanded clones, and some rows have none.

-	TRBJ2-7	TRBV27	-	CASTALGTGRREQYF	TGTGCCAGCACCGCCCTCGGGACTGGGAGACGCGAGCAGTACTTC
TRBD2	TRBJ2-7	TRBV5-4	few	CASSLEGLANEQYF	TGTGCCAGCAGCTTGGAGGGACTAGCGAACGAGCAGTACTTC
TRBD1	TRBJ1-2	TRBV28	-	CATTGAPNYGYTF	TGTGCCACCACAGGGGCCCCTAACTATGGCTACACCTTC
TRBD1	TRBJ1-5	TRBV30	-	CAWKGAGYLNQPQHF	TGTGCCTGGAAGGGGGCAGGGTACCTCAATCAGCCCCAGCATTTT
-	TRBJ1-5	TRBV4-2	few	CASSQDRGGQPQHF	TGTGCCAGCAGCCAGGACCGAGGCGGGCAGCCCCAGCATTTT
-	TRBJ2-5	TRBV5-1	few	CASSLVGGETQYF	TGCGCCAGCAGCTTGGTAGGGGGAGAGACCCAGTACTTC
TRBD2	TRBJ2-5	TRBV28	-	CASKDFNGLAAQETQYF	TGTGCCAGCAAGGATTTCAACGGACTAGCGGCACAAGAGACCCAGTACTTC
-	TRBJ2-7	TRBV25-1	-	CARPRRYF	TGTGCCAGACCGAGGCGGTACTTC
-	TRBJ2-3	TRBV19	few	CASSIVSTGRNTQYF	TGTGCCAGTAGTATAGTCTCCACAGGGAGAAATACGCAGTATTTT
TRBD1	TRBJ2-7	TRBV19	-	CASSIGQGAYEQYF	TGTGCCAGTAGTATCGGACAGGGAGCCTACGAGCAGTACTTC
-	TRBJ2-1	TRBV4-3	few	CASSHRHSSFPNEQFF	TGCGCCAGCAGCCACCGTCACAGTTCCTTCCCCAATGAGCAGTTCTTC
TRBD1	TRBJ2-5	TRBV7-9	few	CASSSIGTGHETQYF	TGTGCCAGCAGCTCGATCGGGACAGGGCATGAGACCCAGTACTTC
-	TRBJ2-2	TRBV14	few	CASSQTRENTGELFF	TGTGCCAGCAGCCAGACGCGGGAGAACACCGGGGAGCTGTTTTTT
-	TRBJ1-5	TRBV10-2	few	CASGENSNQPQHF	TGCGCCAGCGGAGAGAATAGCAATCAGCCCCAGCATTTT
TRBD2	TRBJ2-1	TRBV5-1	-	CASSPGLGTYNEQFF	TGCGCCAGCAGCCCCGGACTAGGTACCTACAATGAGCAGTTCTTC
-	TRBJ2-2	TRBV6-1	-	CASSEERRISNTGELFF	TGTGCCAGCAGTGAAGAACGGCGGATTTCGAACACCGGGGAGCTGTTTTTT
-	TRBJ1-2	TRBV25-1	few	CASTMGINYGYTF	TGTGCCAGCACTATGGGCATAAACTATGGCTACACCTTC
-	TRBJ1-5	TRBV7-9	few	CASSRNTGLGNQPQHF	TGTGCCAGCAGCAGAAACACAGGGTTGGGCAATCAGCCCCAGCATTTT
TRBD1	TRBJ1-2	TRBV9	-	CASSADLHWDSYGYTF	TGTGCCAGCAGCGCAGACCTTCATTGGGACAGCTATGGCTACACCTTC
TRBD2	TRBJ2-2	TRBV5-1	-	CASSTRSGSKSTGELFF	TGCGCCAGCAGCACCCGAAGCGGGAGTAAGTCTACCGGGGAGCTGTTTTTT
-	TRBJ2-1	TRBV29-1	few	CSAFSGSYNEQFF	TGCAGCGCTTTCTCGGGCTCCTACAATGAGCAGTTCTTC
TRBD1	TRBJ2-1	TRBV9	-	CASSVVGQGSYNEQFF	TGTGCCAGCAGCGTAGTTGGACAGGGCTCCTACAATGAGCAGTTCTTC
-	TRBJ2-3	TRBV30	-	CAWSEGRGPLADTDTQYF	TGTGCCTGGAGTGAGGGCAGGGGCCCGCTCGCCGACACAGATACGCAGTATTTT
-	TRBJ1-1	TRBV25-1	-	CASTWRDTEAFF	TGTGCCAGCACTTGGCGGGACACTGAAGCTTTCTTT
-	TRBJ1-3	TRBV29-1	few	CSVDGGTAGNTIYF	TGCAGCGTTGATGGGGGGACCGCGGGGAACACCATATATTTT
TRBD1	TRBJ1-3	TRBV7-9	few	CASSDRDSRAGNTIYF	TGTGCCAGCAGCGACCGGGACAGCCGTGCTGGAAACACCATATATTTT
TRBD1	TRBJ2-5	TRBV9	few	CASSVAPTGTAQETQYF	TGTGCCAGCAGCGTAGCGCCGACAGGGACAGCACAAGAGACCCAGTACTTC
TRBD1	TRBJ2-1	TRBV6-6	few	CASRGGQGGNEQFF	TGTGCCAGCAGGGGTGGACAGGGTGGTAATGAGCAGTTCTTC
-	TRBJ1-5	TRBV4-2	few	CASSQEGRGSHQPQHF	TGTGCCAGCAGCCAAGAAGGGAGGGGGTCACATCAGCCCCAGCATTTT
TRBD1	TRBJ2-1	TRBV7-9	-	CASSLAVGTVYNEQFF	TGTGCCAGCAGCTTAGCGGTGGGGACAGTCTACAATGAGCAGTTCTTC
-	TRBJ2-3	TRBV11-1	few	CASSLGQIDTQYF	TGTGCCAGCAGCTTGGGCCAGATAGATACGCAGTATTTT
-	TRBJ2-5	TRBV5-4	-	CASREEAKETQYF	TGTGCCAGCAGAGAAGAGGCAAAAGAGACCCAGTACTTC
TRBD2	TRBJ2-7	TRBV7-2	-	CASSQRGVGSYEQYF	TGTGCCAGCAGTCAACGGGGGGTCGGATCCTACGAGCAGTACTTC
TRBD1	TRBJ2-3	TRBV15	-	CATSRADRVTDTQYF	TGTGCCACCAGCAGAGCGGACAGGGTGACAGATACGCAGTATTTT
-	TRBJ2-1	TRBV18	-	CASSPSSQGGDEQFF	TGTGCCAGCTCACCAAGTTCCCAGGGGGGCGATGAGCAGTTCTTC
-	TRBJ2-5	TRBV7-6	-	CASSPMRQETQYF	TGTGCCAGCAGCCCCATGCGGCAAGAGACCCAGTACTTC
-	TRBJ1-5	TRBV18	few	CASSQDQGTTQHF	TGTGCCAGCTCACAGGATCAAGGGACAACTCAGCATTTT
TRBD1	TRBJ2-7	TRBV16	-	CASSQGTGGFEQYF	TGTGCCAGCAGCCAAGGGACAGGGGGCTTCGAGCAGTACTTC
TRBD2	TRBJ2-1	TRBV27	-	CASRAGGPYNEQFF	TGTGCCAGCAGAGCGGGAGGGCCCTACAATGAGCAGTTCTTC
TRBD1	TRBJ1-2	TRBV18	few	CASSPRAGTGEYGYTF	TGTGCCAGCTCACCAAGAGCCGGGACAGGGGAATATGGCTACACCTTC
-	TRBJ2-5	TRBV5-4	few	CASSVLPPSVGETQYF	TGTGCCAGCAGCGTGCTGCCTCCGAGCGTGGGTGAGACCCAGTACTTC